This T cell receptor beta chain was observed in a study of human T cells and chemical hapten exposure. Study findings and constraints: Patch test score was positively correlated with the counts of PT1 expanded TCRs. There was no change with DPC sensitization in TCRs above 1 in 1000 frequency.

The germline gives CDR1 SEHNR, CDR2 FQNEAQ (reference sequence). The V gene lost 5 bases and the J gene lost 3 bases, with 15 bases spanning the gap. This CDR3 comprises 15 residues. This clonotype has at least ten counts. Its antigen is not identified. TCRdb re-called the RACE reads with MiXCR, one entry per CDR3 protein. The table includes 56,000 or so distinct CDR3 sequences, roughly a tenth detected once. Time point described: pre-sensitization, week 0. Treatment here: therapeutic diphenylcyclopropenone sensitization with weekly scalp DPC. Extraction yielded total RNA from whole blood (unfractionated). People who gave samples had alopecia, were 18 to 70 years old, and were suitable for DPC.

The J gene is TRBJ2-3, the V gene TRBV7-9; D is perhaps TRBD2 (5 bases). The input for sequencing was whole blood, taken in connection with sensitization to the hapten diphenylcyclopropenone (DPC). The sequence was obtained from a woman aged 25-40 years with alopecia areata. Some clones in this sample may be carry-over from other donors' samples. DNA for the CDR3: TGTGCCAGCAGCCAACTAGATACCATGACAGATACGCAGTATTTT. The encoded protein is CASSQLDTMTDTQYF.